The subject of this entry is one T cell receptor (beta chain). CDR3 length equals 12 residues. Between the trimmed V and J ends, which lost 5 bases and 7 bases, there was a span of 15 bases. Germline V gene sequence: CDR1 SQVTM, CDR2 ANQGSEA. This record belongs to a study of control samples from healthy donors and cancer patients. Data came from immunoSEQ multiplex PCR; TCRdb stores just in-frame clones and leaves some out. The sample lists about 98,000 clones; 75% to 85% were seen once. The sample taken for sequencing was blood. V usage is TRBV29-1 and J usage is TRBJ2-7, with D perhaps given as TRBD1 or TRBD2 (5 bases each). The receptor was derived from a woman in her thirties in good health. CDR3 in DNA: TGCAGCGTTCGTCGGGCAGGGAGTGAGCAGTACTTC. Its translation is CSVRRAGSEQYF.